The source of this T cell receptor beta chain is a study of Tregs in tolerant kidney transplant recipients. CDR1 MNHEY and CDR2 SMNVEV come from the germline V gene (reference sequence). This CDR3 spans 15 amino acids. Trimming shortened V by 0 bases and J by 3 bases, and 8 bases separated the two germline ends. CD4+CD25+CD127- Tregs, CD4+CD25- non-Tregs, CD4 and CD8 cells were sorted. On this clone: Its antigen is undetermined.

General study results and limits: The most relevant donor-specific Treg TCRbeta repertoire apparently came from expansion with activated donor B cells. This study did not directly address biological reproducibility. Validation in larger populations is needed because few patients were studied.

Data came from immunoSEQ multiplex PCR; TCRdb stores just in-frame clones and leaves some out. This sample has 200,000 to 300,000 clones; about four fifths occur once, and the top ten carry 0.55% to 0.65%. Sequencing input: CD4+ T cells from blood. The origin of this receptor is a human donor in good health. This rearrangement joins TRBV27 to TRBJ1-4; D remains ambiguous. The CDR3 protein is CASSLSWQSNEKLFF. Written as DNA, the CDR3 is TGTGCCAGCAGTTTATCGTGGCAGTCTAATGAAAAACTGTTTTTT.